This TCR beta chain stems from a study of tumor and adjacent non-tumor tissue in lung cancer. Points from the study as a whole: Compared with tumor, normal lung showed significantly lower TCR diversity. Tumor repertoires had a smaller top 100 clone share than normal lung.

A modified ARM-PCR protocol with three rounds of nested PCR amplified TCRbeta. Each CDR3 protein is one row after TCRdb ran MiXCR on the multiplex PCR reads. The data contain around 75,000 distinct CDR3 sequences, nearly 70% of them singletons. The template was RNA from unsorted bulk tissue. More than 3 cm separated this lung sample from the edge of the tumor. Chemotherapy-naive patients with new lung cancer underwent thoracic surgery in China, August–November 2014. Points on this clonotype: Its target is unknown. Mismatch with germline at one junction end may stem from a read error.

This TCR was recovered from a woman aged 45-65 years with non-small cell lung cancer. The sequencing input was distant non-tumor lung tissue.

The CDR3 loop reads CASSPGTASTDTQYF. The DNA for the CDR3 is TGTGCTAGCAGCCCCGGGACGGCTAGCACAGATACGCAGTATTTT. The chain employs TRBV7-7 and TRBJ2-3; either TRBD1 or TRBD2 may supply D (5 bases each). Germline-derived CDR1 and CDR2 are SSHAT and FNYEAQ (reference sequence). The CDR3 sequence is 15 residues long. Supplemented by reference TRBV7-7 and TRBJ2-3, the full variable domain reads GAGVSQSPRYKVTKRGQDVTLRCDPISSHATLYWYQQALGQGPEFLTYFNYEAQPDKSGLPSDRFSAERPEGSISTLTIQRTEQRDSAMYRCASSPGTASTDTQYFGPGTRLTVL.